The TCR beta chain under discussion was sequenced for a study of shared clonotypes between healthy human individuals (dated by TCRdb to the early 2020s). Context from the whole study: The cohort comprised a couple of women and a few men aged 18 to 49 years. Per donor, three plates each were used for CD4 naive and CD4 memory, two for CD8 naive, and one for CD8 memory. Blood TCR repertoires of roughly 5 healthy adults were deeply sequenced to estimate repertoire size and the extent of clonotype sharing between individuals. To increase sequencing depth and limit assay-specific biases, TCR repertoire library preparation and sequencing were carried out by different laboratories using diverse techniques. Each donor's leukapheresis produced roughly between about 0.8 and 10 billion PBMCs.

Comments on this clone: Its antigen has not been determined. Per-base quality was not reported, and no clone a single base away is much larger than it.

V is pared back by 5 bases and J by 8 bases, with 15 bases lying between the germline termini. The CDR3 runs 13 amino acids, cysteine and phenylalanine included. Only the CDR3 DNA stays, 39 bases, in frame from base 1. Taken from the germline V gene (reference sequence), the CDR1 and CDR2 loops are MNHEY and SMNVEV. Using the deep immunoSEQ assay, TCR CDR3 regions were amplified from genomic DNA by multiplex PCR. For each cell subset, the extracted genomic DNA was distributed evenly across all wells of several immunoSEQ 96-well plates, and each plate served as one replicate. For sorted subsets, roughly 200 ng of genomic DNA, equivalent to roughly 33,000 T cell genomes, went into each replicate PCR. Purified libraries were measured with a Qubit 3.0 fluorometer, size-checked on a Bioanalyzer 2100, and measured again with the KAPA Library Quantification kit. Every immunoSEQ 96-well plate was sequenced on a dedicated single-read 150-cycle Illumina NextSeq 550 flow cell. In the original analysis: Because the immunoSEQ output held only junctional sequences and lacked quality scores, the filtering could not match the filtering applied to full-length reads. To assign V/J genes and CDR3, sequences were annotated against IMGT germline references using PyIR, a Python wrapper for IgBLAST v1.9. Reads with weak V/J assignments (E-value above 1e-6), missing CDR3, stop codons, out-of-frame junctions, or ambiguous translated residues were removed. V3J clonotypes were defined as sequences sharing the same inferred V gene, J gene, and CDR3 amino acid sequence. Percentage overlap between repertoires was computed as shared unique clonotypes divided by the size of the smaller repertoire. Repertoire richness was assessed with RTK rarefaction, the Chao1 estimator, and Recon v2.1 estimates of unobserved clonotypes. For all TCRbeta clonotypes obtained by the gDNA method from a few donors, generation probabilities were computed with OLGA. The source is immuneACCESS, and TCRdb retained only in-frame sequences with V and J called. Part of the clones is not carried over; for the studies checked, unresolved V genes explain less than half of this, and the remainder is unexplained. The V and J calls and the clone size are those of that table, but D and trimming were determined from the DNA. Counted in this sample were hundreds of thousands of clones; over 90% of them appeared once. The ten largest clonotypes hold 20% to 30% of the sample.

CD8 naive samples were obtained by positive selection for CCR7 among CD45RO-negative cells, yielding a CD45RA+CCR7+ population from which TemRA cells were excluded. Healthy HIV-negative adults with no recently reported acute infections or vaccinations were included as donors. Only Caucasian adults living in Nashville, Tennessee, USA were represented among the donors. Blood was collected by leukapheresis, and PBMCs were isolated by Ficoll-Histopaque density gradient centrifugation and then cryopreserved in liquid nitrogen vapor phase. Analytical flow cytometry was used to check the purity and quantity of every magnetically sorted T cell population. Each sorted fraction had its genomic DNA isolated and then quantified by UV absorbance on a Nanodrop 2000c. The investigation overall reported the following: Naive subsets generally had larger estimated clonotype richness than memory subsets. Higher generation probabilities were observed for clonotypes shared by all four sorted-subset donors than for non-shared clonotypes. Because the study included a small number of donors, the genetic and exposure-history diversity represented was limited. Pairwise subsampling led to the expectation that sequencing depth would affect the degree of clonotype sharing among donors. Sharing across several donors was observed for approximately 5% of naive CD4, under 4% of naive CD8, about 2.3% of memory CD4, and approximately 0.41% of memory CD8 clonotypes. Rarefaction of sorted-subset datasets indicated incomplete sequencing despite the large sequencing depth. Sampling was restricted to blood, and TCR repertoires in tissues likely differ from the TCR repertoires found in blood.

Sequences were obtained from naive CD8+ T cells sorted from blood. Read against the paper, the sample's cell subset or site label means: CD45RA+CCR7+. The source is a man aged 25-40 years in good health. The chain joins TRBV27 to TRBJ1-1; the D segment could be TRBD1, given 6 matching bases. The CDR3 region has the sequence CASSLDGGREAFF. The DNA sequence is TGTGCCAGCAGTCTGGACGGGGGGCGCGAAGCTTTCTTT.